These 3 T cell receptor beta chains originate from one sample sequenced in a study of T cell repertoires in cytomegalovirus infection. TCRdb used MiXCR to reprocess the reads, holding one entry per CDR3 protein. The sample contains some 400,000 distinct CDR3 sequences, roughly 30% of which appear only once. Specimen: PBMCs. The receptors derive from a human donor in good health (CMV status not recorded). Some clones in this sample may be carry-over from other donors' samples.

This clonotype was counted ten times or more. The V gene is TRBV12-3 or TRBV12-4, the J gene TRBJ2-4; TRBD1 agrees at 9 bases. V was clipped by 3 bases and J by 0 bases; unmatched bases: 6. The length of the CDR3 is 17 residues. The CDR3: CASSLLTGGEAKNIQYF. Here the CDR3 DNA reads TGTGCCAGCAGTTTGCTGACAGGGGGAGAAGCCAAAAACATTCAGTACTTC.

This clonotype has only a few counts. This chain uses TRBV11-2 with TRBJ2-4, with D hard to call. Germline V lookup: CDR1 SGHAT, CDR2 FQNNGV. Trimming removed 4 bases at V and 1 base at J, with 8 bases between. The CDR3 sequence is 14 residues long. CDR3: CASSSVLAKNIQYF. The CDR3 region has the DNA TGTGCCAGCAGCTCGGTTCTGGCCAAAAACATTCAGTACTTC.

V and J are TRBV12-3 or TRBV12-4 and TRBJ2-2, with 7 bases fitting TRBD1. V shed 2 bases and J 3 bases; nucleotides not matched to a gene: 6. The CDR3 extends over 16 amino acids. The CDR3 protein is CASSLTPGQHTGELFF. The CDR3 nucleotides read TGTGCCAGCAGTTTAACTCCGGGACAGCACACCGGGGAGCTGTTTTTT.